This T cell receptor (beta chain) was documented in a study of yellow fever vaccine responses in identical twins. TCRdb re-analysed the RT-PCR reads in MiXCR, keeping a single row per CDR3 protein. The repertoire holds roughly 36,000 distinct CDR3 sequences, with roughly three fifths as singletons. This CDR3 region has 14 residues. Germline V gives CDR1 LGHDT, CDR2 YNNKEL (reference sequence). With 3 bases removed from V and 8 bases from J, the gap between germline ends came to 14 bases. Sequences were derived from T cells from blood (PBMCs), unsorted or a sorted subset (not recorded which), sampled before or after yellow fever vaccination (not recorded which). V is TRBV3-1 and J is TRBJ2-1; no clear D gene. The source of this sequence is a woman aged 18-30 years who received the yellow fever vaccine. CDR3 amino acids: CASSHRHRFDEQFF. Here the CDR3 DNA reads TGTGCCAGCAGCCACCGCCACCGGTTCGATGAGCAGTTCTTC.